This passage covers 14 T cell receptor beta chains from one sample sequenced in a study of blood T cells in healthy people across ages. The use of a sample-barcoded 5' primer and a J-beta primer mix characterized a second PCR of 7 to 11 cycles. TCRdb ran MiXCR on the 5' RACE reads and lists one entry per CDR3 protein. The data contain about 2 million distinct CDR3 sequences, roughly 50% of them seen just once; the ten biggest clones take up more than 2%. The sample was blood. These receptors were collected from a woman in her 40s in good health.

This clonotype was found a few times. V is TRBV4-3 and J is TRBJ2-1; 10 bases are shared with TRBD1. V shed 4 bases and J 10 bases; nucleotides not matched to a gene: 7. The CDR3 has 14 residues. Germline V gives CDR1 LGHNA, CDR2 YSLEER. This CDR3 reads CASSPDRGGREQFF. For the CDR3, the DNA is TGCGCCAGCAGCCCGGACAGGGGGGGGCGGGAGCAGTTCTTC.

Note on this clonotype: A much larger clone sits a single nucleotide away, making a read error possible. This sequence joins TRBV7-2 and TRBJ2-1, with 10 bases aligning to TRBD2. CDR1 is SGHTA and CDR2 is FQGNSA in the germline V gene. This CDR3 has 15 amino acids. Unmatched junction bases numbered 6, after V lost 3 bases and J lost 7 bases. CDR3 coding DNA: TGTGCCAGCAGCTTGGGACTAGCGAAGATTAATGAGCAGTTCTTC. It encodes CASSLGLAKINEQFF.

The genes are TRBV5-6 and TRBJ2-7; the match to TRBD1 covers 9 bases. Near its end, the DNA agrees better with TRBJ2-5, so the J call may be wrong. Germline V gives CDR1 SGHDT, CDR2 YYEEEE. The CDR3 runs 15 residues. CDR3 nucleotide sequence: TGTGCCAGCAGCTTCCGAGTGGGACAGGGTGAGACCCAGTACTTC. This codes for CASSFRVGQGETQYF.

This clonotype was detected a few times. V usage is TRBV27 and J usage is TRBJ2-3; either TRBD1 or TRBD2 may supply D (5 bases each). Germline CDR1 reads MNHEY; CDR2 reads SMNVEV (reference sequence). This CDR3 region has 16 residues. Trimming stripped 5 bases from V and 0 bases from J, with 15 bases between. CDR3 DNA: TGTGCCAGCAGTCCCCGGGGCGGGCGTAGCACAGATACGCAGTATTTT. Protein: CASSPRGGRSTDTQYF.

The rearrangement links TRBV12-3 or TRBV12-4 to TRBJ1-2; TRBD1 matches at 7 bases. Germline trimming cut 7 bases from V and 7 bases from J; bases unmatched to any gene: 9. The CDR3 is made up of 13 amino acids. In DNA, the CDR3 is TGTGCCAGCACCCCAGACAGGGTCGTTGGCTACACCTTC. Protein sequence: CASTPDRVVGYTF.

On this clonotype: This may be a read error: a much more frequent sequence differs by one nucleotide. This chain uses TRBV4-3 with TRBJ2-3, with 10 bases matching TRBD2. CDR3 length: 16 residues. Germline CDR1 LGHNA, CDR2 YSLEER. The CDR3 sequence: CASSLSGGASTGTQYF. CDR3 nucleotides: TGCGCCAGCAGCCTCAGCGGGGGGGCGAGCACAGGTACGCAGTATTTT.

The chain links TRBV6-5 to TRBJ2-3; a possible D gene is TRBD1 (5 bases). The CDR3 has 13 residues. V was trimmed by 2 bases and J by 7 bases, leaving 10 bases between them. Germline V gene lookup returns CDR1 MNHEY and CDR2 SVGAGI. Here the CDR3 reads CASSYRTGNTQYF. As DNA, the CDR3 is TGTGCCAGCAGTTACCGAACAGGAAATACGCAGTATTTT.

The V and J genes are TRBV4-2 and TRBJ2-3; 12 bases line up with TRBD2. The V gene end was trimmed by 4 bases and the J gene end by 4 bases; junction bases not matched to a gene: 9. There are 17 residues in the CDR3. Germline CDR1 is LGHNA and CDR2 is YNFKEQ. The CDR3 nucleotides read TGTGCCAGCAGCCCTCTGGGGCTAGCGGGGGGGCCAGATACGCAGTATTTT. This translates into CASSPLGLAGGPDTQYF.

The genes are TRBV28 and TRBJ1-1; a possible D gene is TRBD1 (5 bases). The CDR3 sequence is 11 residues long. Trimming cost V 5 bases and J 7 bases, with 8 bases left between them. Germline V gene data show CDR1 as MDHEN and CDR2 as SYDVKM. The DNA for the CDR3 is TGTGCCAGCAGTGTGACAGATGAAGCTTTCTTT. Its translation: CASSVTDEAFF. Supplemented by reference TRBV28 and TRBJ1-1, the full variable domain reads DVKVTQSSRYLVKRTGEKVFLECVQDMDHENMFWYRQDPGLGLRLIYFSYDVKMKEKGDIPEGYSVSREKKERFSLILESASTNQTSMYLCASSVTDEAFFGQGTRLTVV.

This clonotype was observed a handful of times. As DNA, the CDR3 is TGTGCCAGCAGTTTATCCGGGACAGGGCCCCAAGAGACCCAGTACTTC. Translated, it gives CASSLSGTGPQETQYF. The V gene is TRBV28, the J gene TRBJ2-5; 9 nucleotides match TRBD1. V shed 1 base and J 1 base; nucleotides not matched to a gene: 4. This CDR3 comprises 16 residues. Per germline, CDR1 MDHEN and CDR2 SYDVKM. Complete variable domain (other parts from reference TRBV28 and TRBJ2-5): DVKVTQSSRYLVKRTGEKVFLECVQDMDHENMFWYRQDPGLGLRLIYFSYDVKMKEKGDIPEGYSVSREKKERFSLILESASTNQTSMYLCASSLSGTGPQETQYFGPGTRLLVL.

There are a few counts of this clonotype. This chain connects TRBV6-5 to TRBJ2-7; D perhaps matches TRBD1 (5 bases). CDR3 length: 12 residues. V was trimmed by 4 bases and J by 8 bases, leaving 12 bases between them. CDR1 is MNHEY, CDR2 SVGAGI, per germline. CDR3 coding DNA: TGTGCCAGCAGTTCACAGGCCCCCAAGCAGTACTTC. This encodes CASSSQAPKQYF.

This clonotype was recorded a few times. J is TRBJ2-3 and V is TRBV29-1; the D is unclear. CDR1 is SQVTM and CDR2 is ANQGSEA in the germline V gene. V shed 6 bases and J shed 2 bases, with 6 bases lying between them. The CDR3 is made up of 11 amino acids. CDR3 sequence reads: CSVPLTDTQYF. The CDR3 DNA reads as TGCAGCGTCCCTCTCACAGATACGCAGTATTTT.

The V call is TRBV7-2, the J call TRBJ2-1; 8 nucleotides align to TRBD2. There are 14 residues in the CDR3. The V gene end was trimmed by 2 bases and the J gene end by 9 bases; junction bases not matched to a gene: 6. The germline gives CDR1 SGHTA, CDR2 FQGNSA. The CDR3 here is CASSLNGGDREQFF. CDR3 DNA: TGTGCCAGCAGCTTAAACGGGGGGGATCGTGAGCAGTTCTTC.

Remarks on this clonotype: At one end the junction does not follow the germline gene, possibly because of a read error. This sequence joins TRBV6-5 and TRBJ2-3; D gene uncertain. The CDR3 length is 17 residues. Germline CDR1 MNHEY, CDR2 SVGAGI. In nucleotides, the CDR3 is TGTGCCAGCAGTTACGGCGGTGCTCCGTCTTCCACAGCTACGCAGTATTTT. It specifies CASSYGGAPSSTATQYF.